Listed below are T cell receptor beta chains from one sample, sequenced in a study of cytomegalovirus exposure and HLA in healthy donors. The repertoire was sequenced with immunoSEQ multiplex PCR; TCRdb's copy has only in-frame clones and lacks some. The sample lists 150,000 to 200,000 clones, 75% to 80% occurring once. Source material: PBMCs. Source of these receptors: a young woman in good health and CMV-seropositive. Both conserved end residues are part of each CDR3. Each record gives: D gene, CDR3 length, J gene, V gene, clone size, CDR3 DNA, CDR3 protein. D genes are given only for firm matches. A row's size may be missing; if present it is once, few, many or a size class.

>NA|15|TRBJ2-7|TRBV5-6|once
TGTGCCAGCAGCTTGGTAAACAGGGAGCTGTACGAGCAGTACTTC
CASSLVNRELYEQYF
>TRBD2|16|TRBJ2-1|TRBV5-1|NA
TGCGCCAGCGGCTCGGGACTAGCACAACTATACAATGAGCAGTTCTTC
CASGSGLAQLYNEQFF
>NA|13|TRBJ2-1|TRBV5-4|NA
TGTGCCAGCAGCCCCGCGCACGATAATGAGCAGTTCTTC
CASSPAHDNEQFF
>TRBD2|17|TRBJ2-5|TRBV14|NA
TGTGCCAGCAGCCCGGGACTAGCGGGATTTTTCGGAGAGACCCAGTACTTC
CASSPGLAGFFGETQYF
>NA|12|TRBJ2-2|TRBV14|NA
TGTGCCAGCAGCTTCAGGACCGGGGAGCTGTTTTTT
CASSFRTGELFF
>TRBD1|14|TRBJ1-2|TRBV5-4|few
TGTGCCAGCAGCCCAGGGGGAAAGAACTATGGCTACACCTTC
CASSPGGKNYGYTF
>NA|16|TRBJ2-3|TRBV4-2|once
TGTGCCAGCAGCCAAGGGAGCGAGTCTAGCACAGATACGCAGTATTTT
CASSQGSESSTDTQYF
>NA|14|TRBJ2-5|TRBV5-6|NA
TGTGCCAGCAGCACCGGGACTGCACAAGAGACCCAGTACTTC
CASSTGTAQETQYF
>NA|15|TRBJ2-6|TRBV6-1|NA
TGTGCCAGCAGCCCTACTAGCTCTGGGGCCAACGTCCTGACTTTC
CASSPTSSGANVLTF
>NA|13|TRBJ2-3|TRBV5-6|NA
TGTGCCAGCAGCTTTAGCCCCGCCGATACGCAGTATTTT
CASSFSPADTQYF
>TRBD1|14|TRBJ1-5|TRBV7-9|NA
TGTGCCAGCAGCTTGGGACAGGGGGCTCAGCCCCAGCATTTT
CASSLGQGAQPQHF
>NA|14|TRBJ1-6|TRBV27|NA
TGTGCCAGCGGTACAGGGCCCCGGGGTTCACCCCTCCACTTT
CASGTGPRGSPLHF
>NA|13|TRBJ1-1|TRBV19|NA
TGTGCCAGTAGCCCAAAGAGAAACACTGAAGCTTTCTTT
CASSPKRNTEAFF